This T cell receptor beta chain was sequenced for a study of blood T cell repertoires in COVID-19. Overall study context: Samples representing acute and convalescent COVID-19 were sourced from the United States, Italy and Spain.

The CDR3 loop spans 15 amino acids. The germline V gene has CDR1 LNHDA and CDR2 SQIVND (reference sequence). The V gene end was trimmed by 5 bases and the J gene end by 5 bases; junction bases not matched to a gene: 6. Cohort placement rested on clinical history that participants reported themselves. What the recovered Cohort 3 donors had was two negative PCRs, clearance, or symptom resolution. Original data processing: From reference gene primer amplification, estimates of nucleated cell counts were derived. Measured with immunoSEQ multiplex PCR; TCRdb has only the in-frame clones, and not every one. The V and J calls and the clone size are those of that table, but D and trimming were determined from the DNA. Seen here are around 130,000 clones, roughly four fifths observed once, and the top ten hold roughly 18%.

The sample taken for sequencing was PBMCs or T cells enriched from blood (not recorded which). This sequence joins TRBV19 and TRBJ2-1; 10 bases are shared with TRBD2. This clonotype was obtained from a man aged 25 to 40 who had recovered from COVID-19. The CDR3 sequence: CASSPSGLANNEQFF. CDR3 sequence (DNA): TGTGCCAGTAGTCCATCGGGACTAGCGAACAATGAGCAGTTCTTC. Filled out from reference TRBV19 and TRBJ2-1, the complete variable domain reads DGGITQSPKYLFRKEGQNVTLSCEQNLNHDAMYWYRQDPGQGLRLIYYSQIVNDFQKGDIAEGYSVSREKKESFPLTVTSAQKNPTAFYLCASSPSGLANNEQFFGPGTRLTVL.